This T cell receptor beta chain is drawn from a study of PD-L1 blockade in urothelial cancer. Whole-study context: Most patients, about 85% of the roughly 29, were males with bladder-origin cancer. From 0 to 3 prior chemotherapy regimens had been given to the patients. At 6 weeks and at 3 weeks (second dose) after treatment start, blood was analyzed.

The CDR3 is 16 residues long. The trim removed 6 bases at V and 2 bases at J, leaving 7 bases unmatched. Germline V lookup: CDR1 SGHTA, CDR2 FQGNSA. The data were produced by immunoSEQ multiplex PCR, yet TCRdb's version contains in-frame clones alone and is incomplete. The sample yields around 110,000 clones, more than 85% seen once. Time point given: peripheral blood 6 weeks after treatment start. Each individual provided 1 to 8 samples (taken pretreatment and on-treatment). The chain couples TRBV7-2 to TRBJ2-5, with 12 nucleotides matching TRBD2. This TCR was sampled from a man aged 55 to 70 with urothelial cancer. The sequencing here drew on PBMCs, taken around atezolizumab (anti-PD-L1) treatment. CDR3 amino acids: CASRWGLAGRQETQYF. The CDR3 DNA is TGTGCCAGCAGGTGGGGACTAGCGGGTCGACAAGAGACCCAGTACTTC. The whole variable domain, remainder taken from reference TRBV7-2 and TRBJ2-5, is GAGVSQSPSNKVTEKGKDVELRCDPISGHTALYWYRQSLGQGLEFLIYFQGNSAPDKSGLPSDRFSAERTGGSVSTLTIQRTQQEDSAVYLCASRWGLAGRQETQYFGPGTRLLVL.